In its sample, the clone carrying this T cell receptor beta chain was seen a few times. Its antigen is not known. Other DNA sequences in this sample translate to the same CDR3. With 9 bases clipped from V and 2 bases from J, the junction kept 6 bases outside the gene matches. Germline values: CDR1 SEHNR, CDR2 FQNEAQ (reference sequence). The CDR3 sequence is 13 residues long. The record originates from a study of cytomegalovirus exposure and HLA in healthy donors. Notes on the study in general: A highly shared variant cluster was judged a likely technical artifact. Earlier analysis looked at TCR beta V segments, and most were productive about 87% or about 30% of the time.

The PCR employed 60 Vbeta primers together with 13 Jbeta primers. Data came from immunoSEQ multiplex PCR; TCRdb stores just in-frame clones and leaves some out. The sample records roughly 110,000 clones, roughly 67% being singletons. The chain is built from TRBV7-9 and TRBJ1-2; 7 nucleotides line up with TRBD1. What was sequenced was PBMCs. This sequence originates from a man younger than 35 in good health and CMV-seropositive. The CDR3 nucleotides read TGTGCCAGTAGCCGGGACAGCAACTATGGCTACACCTTC. Its protein is CASSRDSNYGYTF.